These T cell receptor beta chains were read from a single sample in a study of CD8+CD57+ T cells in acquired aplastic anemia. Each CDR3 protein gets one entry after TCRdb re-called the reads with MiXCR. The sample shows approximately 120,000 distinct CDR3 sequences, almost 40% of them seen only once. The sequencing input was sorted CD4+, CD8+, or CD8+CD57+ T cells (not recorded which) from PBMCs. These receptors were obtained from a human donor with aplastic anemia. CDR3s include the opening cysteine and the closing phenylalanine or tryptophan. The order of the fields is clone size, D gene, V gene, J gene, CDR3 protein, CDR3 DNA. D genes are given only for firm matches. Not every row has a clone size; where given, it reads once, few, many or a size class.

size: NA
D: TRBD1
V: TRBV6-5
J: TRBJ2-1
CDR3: CASSRIGTGVNEQLF
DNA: TGTGCCAGCAGTCGAATAGGGACAGGGGTCAATGAGCAGCTCTTC

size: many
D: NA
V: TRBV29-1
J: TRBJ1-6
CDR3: CSGKAGYNSPLHF
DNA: TGCAGCGGAAAGGCGGGGTATAATTCACCCCTCCACTTT

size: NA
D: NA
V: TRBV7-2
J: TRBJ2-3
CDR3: CASSFRSDTQYF
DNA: TGTGCCAGCAGCTTTAGGTCAGATACGCAGTATTTT

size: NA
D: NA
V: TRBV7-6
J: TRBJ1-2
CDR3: CASSLADTNYGYTF
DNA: TGTGCCAGCAGCTTAGCGGATACAAACTATGGCTACACCTTC

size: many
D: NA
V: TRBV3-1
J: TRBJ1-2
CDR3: CASSQAYSRSRGGYTF
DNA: TGTGCCAGCAGCCAGGCTTACAGTAGGTCGAGAGGTGGCTACACCTTC

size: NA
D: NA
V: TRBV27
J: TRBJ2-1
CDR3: CASTRLGRGTNEQFF
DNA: TGTGCCAGCACCAGGCTGGGCAGGGGCACAAATGAGCAGTTCTTC

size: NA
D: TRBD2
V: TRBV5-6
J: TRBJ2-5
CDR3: CASSSPSGAGGLETQYF
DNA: TGTGCCAGCAGCTCCCCCTCGGGCGCGGGGGGGTTAGAGACCCAGTACTTC

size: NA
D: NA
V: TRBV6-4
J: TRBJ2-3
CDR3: CASSDGDGTDTQYF
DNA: TGTGCCAGCAGTGACGGGGACGGCACAGATACGCAGTATTTT

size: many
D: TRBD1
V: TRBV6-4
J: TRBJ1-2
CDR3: CASSDTGQGGKNGYTF
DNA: TGTGCCAGCAGTGACACGGGACAGGGAGGGAAGAATGGCTACACCTTC

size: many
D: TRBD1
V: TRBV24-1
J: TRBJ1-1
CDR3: CATSDLLGTGLGVNTEAFF
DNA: TGTGCCACCAGTGATTTGCTAGGGACAGGGTTGGGGGTAAACACTGAAGCTTTCTTT

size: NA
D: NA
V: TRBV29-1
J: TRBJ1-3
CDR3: CSVDLDSSGNTIYF
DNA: TGCAGCGTTGATTTGGATAGCTCTGGAAACACCATATATTTT

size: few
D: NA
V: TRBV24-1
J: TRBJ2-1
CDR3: CATSEEIRGVNEQFF
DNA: TGTGCCACCAGTGAAGAGATTCGGGGCGTCAATGAGCAGTTCTTC

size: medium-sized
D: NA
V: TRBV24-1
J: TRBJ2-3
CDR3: CATSDPDPRGTDTQYF
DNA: TGTGCCACCAGTGATCCCGATCCACGCGGCACAGATACGCAGTATTTT

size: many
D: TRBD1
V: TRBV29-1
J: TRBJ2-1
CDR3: CSAGDRGAYNEQFF
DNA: TGCAGCGCCGGGGACAGGGGGGCATACAATGAGCAGTTCTTC

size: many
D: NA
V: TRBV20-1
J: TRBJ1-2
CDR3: CSASPGRSNYGYTF
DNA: TGCAGTGCTAGCCCGGGCCGTTCTAACTATGGCTACACCTTC

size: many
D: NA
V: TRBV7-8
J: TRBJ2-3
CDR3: CASSLRVSGTDTQYF
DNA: TGTGCCAGCAGCTTAAGGGTTTCTGGCACAGATACGCAGTATTTT

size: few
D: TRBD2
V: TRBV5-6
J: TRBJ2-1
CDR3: CASSLPGLVPFRSSNEQFF
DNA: TGTGCCAGCAGCCTACCGGGACTAGTCCCTTTTCGTTCCTCCAATGAGCAGTTCTTC

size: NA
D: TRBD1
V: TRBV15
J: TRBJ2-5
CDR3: CATSRVGTANETQYF
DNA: TGTGCCACCAGCAGAGTGGGGACAGCTAATGAGACCCAGTACTTC

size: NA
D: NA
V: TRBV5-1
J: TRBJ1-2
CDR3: CASSLAGHYTF
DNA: TGCGCCAGCAGCTTGGCTGGGCACTACACCTTC

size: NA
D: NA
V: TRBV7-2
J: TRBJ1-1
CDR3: CASGTGANGAEAFF
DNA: TGTGCCAGCGGTACCGGGGCAAATGGGGCTGAAGCTTTCTTT

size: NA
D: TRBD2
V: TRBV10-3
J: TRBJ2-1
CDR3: CAISEGTSGKEQFF
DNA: TGTGCCATCAGTGAAGGGACTAGCGGGAAGGAGCAGTTCTTC

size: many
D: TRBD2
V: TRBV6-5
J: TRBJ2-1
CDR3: CASSDGGSSYNEQFF
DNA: TGTGCCAGCAGCGACGGGGGGAGCTCCTACAATGAGCAGTTCTTC

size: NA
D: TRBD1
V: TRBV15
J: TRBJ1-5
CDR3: CATSLDRDVDQPQHF
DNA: TGTGCCACCAGTCTGGACAGGGACGTCGATCAGCCCCAGCATTTT

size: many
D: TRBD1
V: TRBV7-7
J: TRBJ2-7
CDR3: CASSLGTGDEQYF
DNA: TGTGCTAGCAGCTTAGGAACAGGGGACGAGCAGTACTTC

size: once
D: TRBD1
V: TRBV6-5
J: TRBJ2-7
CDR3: CASSYSVGQALYEQYF
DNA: TGTGCCAGCAGTTACTCGGTGGGACAGGCGCTCTACGAGCAGTACTTC

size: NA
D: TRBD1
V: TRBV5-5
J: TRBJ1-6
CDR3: CASSPTGDSPSPLHF
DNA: TGTGCCAGCAGCCCGACAGGGGATTCGCCCTCACCCCTCCACTTT

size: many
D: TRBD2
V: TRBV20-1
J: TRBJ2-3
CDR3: CSARSSGAVDTQYF
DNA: TGCAGTGCTAGATCTAGCGGGGCGGTAGATACGCAGTATTTT

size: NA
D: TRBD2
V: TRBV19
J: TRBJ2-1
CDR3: CASSPLAGGNEQFF
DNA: TGTGCCAGTAGTCCTCTAGCGGGAGGGAATGAGCAGTTCTTC

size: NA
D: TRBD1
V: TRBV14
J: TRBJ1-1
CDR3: CASSLDGTGSTEAFF
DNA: TGCGCCAGCAGCTTGGACGGGACAGGGAGCACTGAAGCTTTCTTT

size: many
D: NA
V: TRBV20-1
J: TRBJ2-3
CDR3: CSAVEGLTYTQYF
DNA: TGCAGTGCGGTGGAGGGTTTGACATATACGCAGTATTTT

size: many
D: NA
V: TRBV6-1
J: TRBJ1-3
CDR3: CASTLIGDTIYF
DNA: TGTGCCAGCACCCTCATAGGGGACACCATATATTTT

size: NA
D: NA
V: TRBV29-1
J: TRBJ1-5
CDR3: CSVVSGGNSNQPQHF
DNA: TGCAGCGTAGTGAGCGGGGGAAATAGCAATCAGCCCCAGCATTTT

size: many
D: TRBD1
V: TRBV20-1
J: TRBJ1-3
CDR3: CSAPGQGSLAGNTIYF
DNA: TGCAGTGCCCCGGGACAGGGGTCCCTGGCTGGAAACACCATATATTTT

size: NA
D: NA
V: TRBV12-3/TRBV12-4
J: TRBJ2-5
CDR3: CASSPRLGETQYF
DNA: TGTGCCAGCAGTCCGCGCTTGGGGGAGACCCAGTACTTC

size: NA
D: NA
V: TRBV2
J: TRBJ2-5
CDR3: CASCTGPRETQYF
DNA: TGTGCCAGCTGTACAGGGCCGAGAGAGACCCAGTACTTC

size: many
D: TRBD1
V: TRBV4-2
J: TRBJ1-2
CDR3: CASSQEGTGGDYGYTF
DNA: TGTGCCAGCAGCCAAGAAGGGACAGGGGGCGACTATGGCTACACCTTC

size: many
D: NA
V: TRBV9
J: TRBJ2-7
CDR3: CASSSDPHGRYEQYF
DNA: TGTGCCAGCAGTTCGGACCCGCACGGTCGCTACGAGCAGTACTTC

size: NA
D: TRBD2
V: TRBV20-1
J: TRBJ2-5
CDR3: CSATAGDQETQYF
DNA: TGCAGTGCTACGGCGGGGGACCAAGAGACCCAGTACTTC

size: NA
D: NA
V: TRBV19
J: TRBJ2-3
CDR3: CASNNRPLTDTQYF
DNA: TGTGCCAGTAACAATCGGCCACTTACAGATACGCAGTATTTT

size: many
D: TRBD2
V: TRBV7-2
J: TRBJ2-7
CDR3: CASRVGSGGVYEQYF
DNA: TGTGCCAGCAGGGTGGGGAGCGGGGGTGTCTACGAGCAGTACTTC

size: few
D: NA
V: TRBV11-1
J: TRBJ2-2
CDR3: CASSLRGGTNTGELFF
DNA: TGTGCCAGCAGCTTGAGGGGGGGTACGAACACCGGGGAGCTGTTTTTT

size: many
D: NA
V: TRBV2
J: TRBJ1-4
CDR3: CASKQFRLAEKLFF
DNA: TGTGCCAGCAAGCAGTTTCGTCTTGCGGAAAAACTGTTTTTT

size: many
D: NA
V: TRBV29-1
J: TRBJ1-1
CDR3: CSVVTVMSNTEAFF
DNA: TGCAGCGTTGTAACCGTTATGTCGAACACTGAAGCTTTCTTT

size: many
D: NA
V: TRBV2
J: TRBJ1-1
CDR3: CASSSPNTEAFF
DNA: TGTGCCAGCAGTTCACCGAACACTGAAGCTTTCTTT

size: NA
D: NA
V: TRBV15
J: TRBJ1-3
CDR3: CATSRVGSGNTIYF
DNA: TGTGCCACCAGCAGAGTGGGCTCTGGAAACACCATATATTTT

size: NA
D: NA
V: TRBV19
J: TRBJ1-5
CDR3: CASIHSQSGSNQPQHF
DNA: TGTGCCAGTATCCATTCACAATCAGGGAGCAATCAGCCCCAGCATTTT

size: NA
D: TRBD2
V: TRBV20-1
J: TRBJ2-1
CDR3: CSARDYRLAGDSYNEQFF
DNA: TGCAGTGCTAGAGATTACCGACTAGCGGGAGACAGCTACAATGAGCAGTTCTTC

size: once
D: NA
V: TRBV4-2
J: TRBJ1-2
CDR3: CASSQDIQSYGYTF
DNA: TGTGCCAGCAGCCAAGATATACAGAGCTATGGCTACACCTTC

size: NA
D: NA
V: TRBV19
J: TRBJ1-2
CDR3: CASSSARNYGYTF
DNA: TGTGCCAGTAGTTCAGCGAGAAACTATGGCTACACCTTC

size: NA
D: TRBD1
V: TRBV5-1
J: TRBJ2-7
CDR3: CASSPRTGGEQYF
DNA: TGCGCCAGCAGCCCCCGGACAGGGGGCGAGCAGTACTTC

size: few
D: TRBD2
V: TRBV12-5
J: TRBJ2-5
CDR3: CASGSWGEGTQYF
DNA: TGTGCTAGTGGTTCCTGGGGGGAGGGGACCCAGTACTTC

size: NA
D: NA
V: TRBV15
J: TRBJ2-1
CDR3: CATSGLGGEQFF
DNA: TGTGCCACCAGCGGCCTCGGCGGTGAGCAGTTCTTC

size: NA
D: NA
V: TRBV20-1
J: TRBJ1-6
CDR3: CSARGGGDSPLHF
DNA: TGCAGTGCTAGAGGCGGTGGGGATTCACCCCTCCACTTT